The 20 T cell receptor beta chains listed next were all sequenced from one sample in a study of CD8+CD57+ T cells in acquired aplastic anemia. Genomic DNA provided the template from which TCR beta VDJ and CDR3 profiles were obtained. Each CDR3 protein gets one entry after TCRdb re-called the reads with MiXCR. The repertoire has about 240,000 distinct CDR3 sequences, more than 45% of them found once; the top ten carry under 9%. All sequencing subjects had displayed CD8+CD57+ cell expansion on flow cytometry. Sequenced sample: sorted CD4+, CD8+, or CD8+CD57+ T cells (not recorded which) from PBMCs. These receptors were collected from a human donor with aplastic anemia.

This chain joins TRBV28 and TRBJ2-1; D not certain. Trimming took off 2 bases at V and 4 bases at J, with 12 bases between the two ends. The germline V gene encodes CDR1 MDHEN and CDR2 SYDVKM. The CDR3 length is 15 residues. The CDR3 nucleotides are TGTGCCAGCAGTTTAAACGGTGCCATATACAATGAGCAGTTCTTC. It specifies CASSLNGAIYNEQFF.

The chain recombines TRBV7-2 with TRBJ2-7; 7 nucleotides agree with TRBD2. Gene TRBJ2-5 matches the end of the DNA better, so the J call may be wrong. This CDR3 is built from 14 residues. CDR1 is SGHTA and CDR2 is FQGNSA in the germline V gene. The CDR3 DNA reads as TGTGCCAGCAGCTTACGCGGGAGCCCAGAGACCCAGTACTTC. This gives the protein CASSLRGSPETQYF.

The genes are TRBV7-6 and TRBJ2-3; D is uncertain. Germline V gene lookup returns CDR1 SGHVS and CDR2 FNYEAQ. V lost 0 bases to trimming and J lost 2 bases, with 3 bases between them. CDR3 size: 13 residues. CDR3 DNA sequence: TGTGCCAGCAGCTTAGCCCCCACAGATACGCAGTATTTT. Translation: CASSLAPTDTQYF.

In this sample, this clonotype turned up many times. The chain couples TRBV7-9 to TRBJ1-4; D unclear. Germline-derived CDR1 and CDR2 are SEHNR and FQNEAQ (reference sequence). This CDR3 has 11 amino acids. V lost 5 bases to trimming and J lost 5 bases, with 3 bases between them. The CDR3 loop is CASSLNEKLFF. CDR3 in DNA: TGTGCCAGCAGCCTCAATGAAAAACTGTTTTTT. Complete variable domain (other parts from reference TRBV7-9 and TRBJ1-4): DTGVSQNPRHKITKRGQNVTFRCDPISEHNRLYWYRQTLGQGPEFLTYFQNEAQLEKSRLLSDRFSAERPKGSFSTLEIQRTEQGDSAMYLCASSLNEKLFFGSGTQLSVL.

At least ten counts were recorded for this clonotype. CDR3 sequence reads: CASSQDQAASYEQYF. The CDR3 DNA is TGCGCCAGCAGCCAAGATCAGGCAGCCTCCTACGAGCAGTACTTC. This chain connects TRBV4-3 to TRBJ2-7; D is undetermined. The V gene lost 0 bases and the J gene lost 0 bases, with 9 bases spanning the gap. Germline CDR1 and CDR2: LGHNA and YSLEER. The CDR3 length is 15 residues.

The chain couples TRBV7-9 to TRBJ1-2, with no clear D. Germline V gives CDR1 SEHNR, CDR2 FQNEAQ (reference sequence). The CDR3 is 13 residues long. Trimming pared 5 bases from V and 0 bases from J, leaving 7 bases between. The CDR3, as DNA: TGTGCCAGCAGCCCCGGAGCTAACTATGGCTACACCTTC. Translating it yields CASSPGANYGYTF.

The rearrangement links TRBV7-9 to TRBJ2-7; no reliable D call. V gave up 5 bases and J gave up 3 bases, with 17 bases separating them. The CDR3 runs 15 residues. Germline V gene data show CDR1 as SEHNR and CDR2 as FQNEAQ (reference sequence). CDR3 protein: CASSPGYGWYYEQYF. The CDR3 nucleotides read TGTGCCAGCAGCCCCGGGTATGGGTGGTACTACGAGCAGTACTTC.

This clonotype has more than one count but fewer than ten. CDR3 region: CSARDGGPQETQYF. The CDR3 DNA sequence: TGCAGTGCTAGAGATGGGGGACCACAAGAGACCCAGTACTTC. This rearrangement joins TRBV20-1 to TRBJ2-5; tentatively, D is TRBD1 or TRBD2 (5 bases each). Trimming took off 0 bases at V and 2 bases at J, with 10 bases between the two ends. The CDR3 consists of 14 residues. Germline lookup yields CDR1 DFQATT and CDR2 SNEGSKA (reference sequence).

The count of this clonotype is one. The chain couples TRBV20-1 to TRBJ1-4; 7 bases agree with TRBD1. Per germline, CDR1 DFQATT and CDR2 SNEGSKA (reference sequence). The J segment lost 3 bases and the V segment lost 6 bases, leaving 4 bases of the junction unmatched. The CDR3 contains 13 residues. This chain's CDR3 is CSAQTGSNEKLFF. CDR3 sequence (DNA): TGCAGTGCACAGACAGGGTCTAATGAAAAACTGTTTTTT.

Concerning this clonotype itself: The junction departs from germline at one end; a sequencing error may be responsible. J is TRBJ2-3 and V is TRBV27, with D possibly matching TRBD1 (5 bases). The germline V gene has CDR1 MNHEY and CDR2 SMNVEV (reference sequence). CDR3 length equals 13 residues. This chain's CDR3 is CASSILSTGTQYF. The CDR3 DNA reads as TGTGCCAGCAGTATTTTAAGCACAGGTACGCAGTATTTT.

As regards this clonotype: At one end, the junction sequence differs from germline, possibly due to a read error. The chain uses TRBV7-3 and TRBJ2-7, with TRBD1 matching over 8 bases. The germline V gene encodes CDR1 SGHTA and CDR2 FQGTGA. The CDR3 extends over 15 amino acids. This CDR3 is CASSLRGQGPYEQCF. The CDR3, as DNA: TGTGCCAGCAGCTTAAGAGGACAGGGACCCTACGAGCAGTGCTTC.

J is TRBJ1-1 and V is TRBV7-3, with TRBD1 as a possible D gene (5 bases). Germline lookup yields CDR1 SGHTA and CDR2 FQGTGA. This CDR3 is built from 12 residues. Between the trimmed V and J ends, which lost 5 bases and 11 bases, there was a span of 15 bases. CDR3: CASSRDARGAFF. The CDR3 region has the DNA TGTGCCAGCAGCCGGGACGCGCGGGGGGCTTTCTTT.

This chain connects TRBV24-1 to TRBJ2-6; D uncertain. Germline V gives CDR1 KGHDR, CDR2 SFDVKD. The CDR3 has 15 amino acids. The ends were cut back, 6 bases at V and 4 bases at J, with 12 bases in the middle. The CDR3 spells CATSQGSGGANVLTF. CDR3 DNA: TGTGCCACCAGTCAAGGGTCAGGAGGGGCCAACGTCCTGACTTTC.

This clonotype came up a few times. This could be a read error, since a much larger clone is one nucleotide away. Without the conserved terminal phenylalanine or tryptophan, this CDR3 likely stems from a read error. The genes are TRBV7-9 and TRBJ2-5, with D perhaps TRBD1 or TRBD2 (5 bases each). The V end lost 3 bases, the J end lost 7 bases, and 9 bases lay between the germline ends. CDR1 and CDR2 (germline): SEHNR, FQNEAQ (reference sequence). This CDR3 has 12 residues. Here the CDR3 reads CASSFPRGTQYS. CDR3 DNA sequence: TGTGCCAGCAGCTTCCCGAGGGGGACCCAGTACTCC.

Regarding this clonotype: A much more abundant neighbour one base away suggests this may be a read error. V usage is TRBV4-1 and J usage is TRBJ1-3, with 8 positions matching TRBD1. The CDR3 is made up of 15 amino acids. From germline, CDR1 is MGHRA and CDR2 YSYEKL. The CDR3 region is CTSSQGQGTGNTIYF. The CDR3 bases are TGCACCAGCAGCCAAGGACAGGGAACAGGAAACACCATATATTTT.

The CDR3 sequence: CASSLSLVGPGGDTQYF. The CDR3 DNA is TGTGCCAGCAGCTTGAGTTTAGTGGGTCCCGGGGGAGATACGCAGTATTTT. V and J are TRBV7-8 and TRBJ2-3, with D possibly matching TRBD2 (6 bases). With 3 bases removed from V and 5 bases from J, the gap between germline ends came to 21 bases. Germline CDR1 reads SGHVS; CDR2 reads FQNEAQ. CDR3 size: 17 residues.

On this clonotype: This could be a read error, since a much larger clone is one nucleotide away. The DNA for the CDR3 is TGCAGCGCCATGACAGGAGACTCCTACGGGCAGTACTTC. As protein: CSAMTGDSYGQYF. The chain combines TRBV29-1 with TRBJ2-7, with D perhaps TRBD1 (6 bases). From germline, CDR1 is SQVTM and CDR2 ANQGSEA. The CDR3 runs 13 residues.

As to this clonotype: Relative to the germline gene, one junction end is altered; a read error may explain this. The chain links TRBV28 to TRBJ1-1; 10 bases are a match to TRBD1. The CDR3 length is 15 residues. Looked up from germline, CDR1 is MDHEN and CDR2 is SYDVKM. The CDR3 bases are TGTGCCAGCAGTGGGGACAGGGGAGGGAACACTGGAGCTTTCTTT. Protein sequence: CASSGDRGGNTGAFF.

This clonotype was detected many times. This chain joins TRBV4-2 and TRBJ2-3; TRBD2 matches 11 bases. The CDR3 is 17 residues long. Trimming took 5 bases from V and 5 from J; bases not matched to a gene: 12. Germline V gene sequence: CDR1 LGHNA, CDR2 YNFKEQ. CDR3 sequence reads: CASSAEPTSGSEDTQYF. CDR3 coding DNA: TGTGCCAGCAGCGCCGAACCCACTAGCGGGAGCGAAGATACGCAGTATTTT.

In this sample, this clonotype turned up a few times. The chain joins TRBV12-3 or TRBV12-4 to TRBJ1-2; D perhaps matches TRBD1 (6 bases). The germline V and J ends were trimmed by 4 bases and 4 bases, with 16 bases remaining between them. The CDR3 spans 15 residues. CDR3 sequence (DNA): TGTGCCAGCAGTTCGGGCGGGGCAGGGGTCTATGGCTACACCTTC. Its translation: CASSSGGAGVYGYTF.